These T cell receptor beta chains were read from a single sample in a study of blood T cell repertoires in COVID-19. Generated by immunoSEQ multiplex PCR, the TCRdb table keeps only in-frame clones and is missing some. The sample records more than 150,000 clones, roughly four fifths being singletons. The source material was peripheral blood. Source of these receptors: a man aged 25 to 40 with active or convalescent COVID-19. The CDR3 runs from the conserved cysteine through the conserved F or W. D genes are given only for firm matches. A row's size may be missing; if present it is once, few, many or a size class.

CDR3 protein | CDR3 DNA | V gene | clone size | D gene | J gene
CASGTDGATETQYF | TGTGCTAGTGGCACCGATGGGGCGACGGAGACCCAGTACTTC | TRBV12-5 | - | - | TRBJ2-5
CAIPGTGGSNYGYTF | TGTGCCATCCCCGGGACAGGGGGCAGTAACTATGGCTACACCTTC | TRBV10-3 | - | TRBD1 | TRBJ1-2
CASSRFGTVSSYEQYF | TGTGCCAGCAGCCGATTCGGGACAGTGAGCTCCTACGAGCAGTACTTC | TRBV11-3 | - | TRBD1 | TRBJ2-7
CASRVTSGLSYEQYF | TGTGCCAGCAGAGTGACTAGCGGCCTCTCCTACGAGCAGTACTTC | TRBV27 | - | TRBD2 | TRBJ2-7
CASRPPQRQTGSFQPQHF | TGTGCCAGTAGGCCCCCCCAACGGCAAACAGGTTCTTTTCAGCCCCAGCATTTT | TRBV19 | - | - | TRBJ1-5
CAWAGGGSEEQYF | TGTGCCTGGGCAGGAGGTGGGAGCGAGGAGCAGTACTTC | TRBV30 | - | - | TRBJ2-7
CASSSPASSFHETQYF | TGTGCCAGCAGTTCTCCTGCTAGTAGTTTTCACGAGACCCAGTACTTC | TRBV28 | - | - | TRBJ2-5
CASSYAVNTEAFF | TGTGCCAGCAGTTACGCGGTGAACACTGAAGCTTTCTTT | TRBV6-2/TRBV6-3 | - | - | TRBJ1-1
CASRWTGGLSPLHF | TGTGCCAGCAGGTGGACAGGGGGATTATCACCCCTCCACTTT | TRBV27 | - | TRBD1 | TRBJ1-6
CASSQDGDRGRKLFF | TGCGCCAGCAGCCAAGATGGGGACAGGGGGCGAAAACTGTTTTTT | TRBV4-3 | - | TRBD1 | TRBJ1-4
CASKTWGAGETQYF | TGTGCCAGCAAGACGTGGGGCGCAGGGGAGACCCAGTACTTC | TRBV27 | - | - | TRBJ2-5
CSVERREGPDTQYF | TGCAGCGTTGAACGGCGGGAGGGGCCAGATACGCAGTATTTT | TRBV29-1 | - | TRBD2 | TRBJ2-3
CASSSEARAANEKLFF | TGTGCCAGCAGCTCCGAGGCGCGCGCGGCTAATGAAAAACTGTTTTTT | TRBV5-4 | once | - | TRBJ1-4
CASRQDGLVYEQYF | TGTGCCAGCAGACAGGATGGACTAGTCTACGAGCAGTACTTC | TRBV11-3 | - | TRBD2 | TRBJ2-7
CASSLGQGVSTDTQYF | TGTGCCAGCAGTTTAGGACAGGGGGTTAGCACAGATACGCAGTATTTT | TRBV27 | - | TRBD1 | TRBJ2-3
CASSVVPTGSGNTIYF | TGTGCCAGCAGCGTAGTCCCTACAGGGTCAGGAAACACCATATATTTT | TRBV9 | - | - | TRBJ1-3
CASTAGYPYEQYF | TGTGCCAGCACGGCGGGATACCCTTACGAGCAGTACTTC | TRBV6-5 | - | - | TRBJ2-7
CASSEAQGGGFTDTQYF | TGTGCCAGCAGTGAAGCCCAGGGTGGGGGGTTCACAGATACGCAGTATTTT | TRBV6-1 | - | - | TRBJ2-3
CASSPPGQVTLGANVLTF | TGTGCCAGCAGTCCCCCGGGACAGGTAACTCTTGGGGCCAACGTCCTGACTTTC | TRBV28 | - | TRBD1 | TRBJ2-6
CASSVSYTGELFF | TGTGCCAGCAGCGTTTCGTACACCGGGGAGCTGTTTTTT | TRBV9 | - | - | TRBJ2-2
CASSQRNTEAFF | TGTGCCAGCAGCCAGAGAAACACTGAAGCTTTCTTT | TRBV14 | - | - | TRBJ1-1
CASSDPGRDSYGYTF | TGTGCCAGCTCCGACCCCGGGAGGGATTCCTATGGCTACACCTTC | TRBV18 | - | - | TRBJ1-2
CASKDREIEKLFF | TGTGCCAGTAAGGACAGGGAGATCGAAAAACTGTTTTTT | TRBV6-5 | - | TRBD1 | TRBJ1-4
CASSLRVGELFF | TGTGCCAGCAGTTTGAGAGTGGGGGAGCTGTTTTTT | TRBV28 | - | - | TRBJ2-2
CASSRDRGLSYEQYF | TGTGCCAGTAGCAGGGACAGGGGGCTGTCCTACGAGCAGTACTTC | TRBV19 | - | TRBD1 | TRBJ2-7
CASSENLNYGYTF | TGCGCCAGCAGTGAAAACCTAAACTATGGCTACACCTTC | TRBV10-1 | - | - | TRBJ1-2
CASSSRPGDRGVSGNTIYF | TGTGCCAGCAGCTCCAGACCGGGGGACAGGGGAGTTTCTGGAAACACCATATATTTT | TRBV11-3 | - | TRBD1 | TRBJ1-3
CASSSSLHSYEQYF | TGTGCCAGCAGTTCGAGCCTCCACTCCTACGAGCAGTACTTC | TRBV28 | - | - | TRBJ2-7
CASRARLDDRSTEAFF | TGTGCCAGCAGGGCACGACTCGACGACAGGAGCACTGAAGCTTTCTTT | TRBV27 | - | - | TRBJ1-1
CASSGVRVAGELFF | TGCGCCAGCAGTGGGGTCAGGGTGGCCGGGGAGCTGTTTTTT | TRBV10-1 | - | - | TRBJ2-2
CASSTRGQGSQPQHF | TGTGCCAGTAGTACGAGGGGACAGGGCAGTCAGCCCCAGCATTTT | TRBV19 | - | TRBD1 | TRBJ1-5
CSVLKGQGPNYGYTF | TGCAGCGTCCTAAAGGGACAGGGGCCGAACTATGGCTACACCTTC | TRBV29-1 | - | TRBD1 | TRBJ1-2
CASSSAREQYF | TGTGCCAGCAGCTCTGCGCGCGAGCAGTACTTC | TRBV7-2 | - | - | TRBJ2-7
CATSGETGISETQYF | TGTGCCACCTCAGGCGAAACAGGGATATCGGAGACCCAGTACTTC | TRBV24-1 | - | - | TRBJ2-5
CASSLQGTGQEKHF | TGTGCCAGCAGCTTACAGGGGACAGGGCAAGAGAAGCACTTC | TRBV7-9 | few | TRBD1 | TRBJ2-4
CASSLEPGQMSYNEQFF | TGTGCCAGCAGCTTAGAACCCGGACAGATGTCCTACAATGAGCAGTTCTTC | TRBV7-2 | - | - | TRBJ2-1
CASSYQGPSYNSPLHF | TGTGCCAGCAGTTACCAGGGGCCCTCCTATAATTCACCCCTCCACTTT | TRBV6-2/TRBV6-3 | few | - | TRBJ1-6
CASSKVRDRVGEKLFF | TGTGCCAGCAGCAAAGTTCGGGACAGGGTGGGTGAAAAACTGTTTTTT | TRBV21-1 | - | - | TRBJ1-4
CASSPAGGYEQYF | TGCGCCAGCAGTCCAGCGGGAGGTTACGAGCAGTACTTC | TRBV5-1 | - | TRBD2 | TRBJ2-7
CASSLGRGREKLFF | TGTGCCAGCAGCTTAGGCAGGGGGAGGGAAAAACTGTTTTTT | TRBV11-2 | - | TRBD1 | TRBJ1-4